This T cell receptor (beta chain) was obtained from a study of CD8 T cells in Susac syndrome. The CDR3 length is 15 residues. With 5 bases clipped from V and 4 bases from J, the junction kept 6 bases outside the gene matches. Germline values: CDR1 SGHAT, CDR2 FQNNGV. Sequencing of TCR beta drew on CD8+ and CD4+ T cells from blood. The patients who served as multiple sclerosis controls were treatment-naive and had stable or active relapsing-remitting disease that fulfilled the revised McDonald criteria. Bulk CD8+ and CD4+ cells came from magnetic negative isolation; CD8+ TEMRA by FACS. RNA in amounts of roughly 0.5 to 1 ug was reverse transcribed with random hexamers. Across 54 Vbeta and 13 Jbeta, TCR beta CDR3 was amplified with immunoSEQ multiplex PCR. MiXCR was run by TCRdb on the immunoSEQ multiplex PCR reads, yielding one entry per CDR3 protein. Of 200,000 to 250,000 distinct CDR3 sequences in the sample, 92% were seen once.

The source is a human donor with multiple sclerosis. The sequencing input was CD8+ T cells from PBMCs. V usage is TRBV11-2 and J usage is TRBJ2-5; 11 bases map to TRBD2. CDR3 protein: CASSNSGRAGETQYF. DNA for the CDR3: TGTGCCAGCAGCAATAGCGGGAGGGCGGGAGAGACCCAGTACTTC.